This record concerns one TCR beta chain sequence. The source of the sample is a study of blood T cell repertoires in COVID-19. Only in-frame clones appear in the TCRdb table, and some are missing; sequencing was by immunoSEQ multiplex PCR. The sample yields 150,000 or so clones, roughly nine tenths seen once. With 6 bases clipped from V and 10 bases from J, the junction kept 11 bases outside the gene matches. This CDR3 is 14 amino acids long. CDR1 and CDR2 from the germline V gene are MNHEY and SVGAGI. The chain joins TRBV6-5 to TRBJ1-2; 10 bases agree with TRBD1. The sequence derives from a man between 60 and 75 years old with acute or convalescent COVID-19. Sequenced sample: peripheral blood. The CDR3 DNA is TGTGCCAGCAGCCTCGTGGGACAGGGGACGACCTACACCTTC. This sequence encodes CASSLVGQGTTYTF.